In this sample, the clone carrying this TCR beta chain turned up a few times. Its antigen is unknown. These data originate in a study of blood T cells in healthy people across ages. Healthy Caucasians from Russia aged roughly 6 to 100 served as donors. Broader study findings: Relative to aged donors, long-lived donors carried more naive CD4+ cells and displayed higher diversity. It was not known whether donors were CMV positive (a possible confounder of expanded clonotype changes).

Germline CDR1 reads DFQATT; CDR2 reads SNEGSKA (reference sequence). J lost 3 bases, V lost 2 bases, and 12 bases had no gene match. CDR3 length: 16 residues. A second PCR, run for roughly 7 to 11 cycles, used a sample-barcoded 5' primer plus a J-beta primer mix. Every individual sample yielded 3 million or more paired-end reads (each containing CDR3). TCRdb reprocessed the 5' RACE reads with MiXCR, giving one entry per CDR3 protein. This table holds around 900,000 distinct CDR3 sequences, around 26% found once. The sequence came from an elderly woman in good health. Sequenced sample: blood. The chain has TRBV20-1 and TRBJ1-1; TRBD1 matches at 7 bases. CDR3 loop: CSARPRRWTGYTEAFF. The DNA for the CDR3 is TGCAGTGCTAGACCCCGGCGGTGGACAGGATACACTGAAGCTTTCTTT.